The 31 T cell receptor beta chains below come from one sample, sequenced in a study of blood T cell repertoires in COVID-19. Measured with immunoSEQ multiplex PCR; TCRdb has only the in-frame clones, and not every one. The data hold 200,000 to 300,000 clones, with approximately 88% observed a single time. Sequenced sample: PBMCs or T cells enriched from blood (not recorded which). All receptors come from a woman aged 40 to 49 with acute COVID-19.

In DNA, the CDR3 is TGTGCCAGCAGCTTACCGGGACAGGGTTCGAACGAGCAGTACTTC. It specifies CASSLPGQGSNEQYF. The chain links TRBV7-2 to TRBJ2-7, with 9 bases matching TRBD1. The germline V gene has CDR1 SGHTA and CDR2 FQGNSA. The ends lost 2 bases at V and 5 bases at J; junction bases unmatched: 7. This CDR3 spans 15 amino acids.

This chain joins TRBV5-1 and TRBJ1-4, with D unclear. The germline gives CDR1 SGHRS, CDR2 YFSETQ. The CDR3 is 14 residues long. Trimming stripped 4 bases from V and 0 bases from J, with 7 bases between. The CDR3 reads CASSVTATNEKLFF. The CDR3 region has the DNA TGCGCCAGCAGCGTAACAGCAACTAATGAAAAACTGTTTTTT.

CDR3 region: CASSRSGRSLRSSYNEQFF. The CDR3 DNA reads TGTGCCAGCAGCCGAAGCGGGAGATCCCTACGGAGCTCCTACAATGAGCAGTTCTTC. The chain has TRBV9 and TRBJ2-1; 8 positions agree with TRBD2. This CDR3 is 19 amino acids long. V dropped 4 bases and J dropped 0; count of bases not matched to a gene: 15. CDR1 is SGDLS, CDR2 YYNGEE, per germline.

The chain links TRBV2 to TRBJ2-5; 10 bases are shared with TRBD2. The CDR3 runs to 16 residues. J lost 5 bases, V lost 4 bases, and 10 bases had no gene match. Looked up from germline, CDR1 is SNHLY and CDR2 is FYNNEI. This chain's CDR3 is CASSVSSGGPVETQYF. The DNA of the CDR3 is TGTGCCAGCAGTGTATCTAGCGGGGGCCCCGTGGAGACCCAGTACTTC.

This chain links TRBV3-1 (or the pseudogene TRBV3-2) with TRBJ1-6; the match to TRBD1 covers 7 bases. V gave up 1 base and J gave up 6 bases; unmatched junction bases: 6. Looked up from germline, CDR1 is LGHDT and CDR2 is YNNKEL (reference sequence). This CDR3 spans 16 amino acids. The CDR3 loop is CASSQARTGGNSPLHF. Written as DNA, the CDR3 is TGTGCCAGCAGCCAAGCTCGGACAGGCGGTAATTCACCCCTCCACTTT.

This chain uses TRBV6-6 with TRBJ1-3; TRBD1 is a possible D gene (5 bases). The germline gives CDR1 MNHNY, CDR2 SVGAGI (reference sequence). The CDR3 spans 16 residues. The V and J ends lost 5 bases and 8 bases respectively, with 22 bases between them. In nucleotides, the CDR3 is TGTGCCAGCAGTCTTCCCCTCAGGGAATTCGGAGACACCATATATTTT. Protein product: CASSLPLREFGDTIYF.

The chain is built from TRBV5-5 and TRBJ1-2, with D possibly TRBD1 on 6 matching bases. The CDR3 is made up of 17 amino acids. Germline V CDR1 and CDR2: SGHKS, YYEKEE (reference sequence). The V and J ends lost 0 bases and 4 bases respectively, with 19 bases between them. The DNA of the CDR3 is TGTGCCAGCAGCTTGGACAGGGAAGAATACGGCCGCTATGGCTACACCTTC. Translating it yields CASSLDREEYGRYGYTF.

The chain recombines TRBV21-1 with TRBJ1-3; the D call TRBD1 from the table was never checked on the DNA. TRBV21-1 is classified as a pseudogene. The CDR3 sequence is 14 residues long. The chain's CDR3 is CASSTNRGRNTIYF. The CDR3 nucleotides are TGTGCCAGCAGCACTAACAGGGGGAGAAACACCATATATTTT.

The chain is built from TRBV10-3 and TRBJ2-3; D uncertain. Looked up from germline, CDR1 is ENHRY and CDR2 is SYGVKD. V lost 10 bases and J 0 bases, leaving 8 bases between the germline ends. The CDR3 totals 12 residues. The CDR3 bases are TGTGCCACCTTCTCTAGCACAGATACGCAGTATTTT. Translation: CATFSSTDTQYF.

This chain links TRBV10-3 with TRBJ2-1; TRBD2 aligns across 9 bases. The germline CDR1 and CDR2 sequences are ENHRY and SYGVKD. CDR3 length: 17 amino acids. The V gene end was trimmed by 3 bases and the J gene end by 9 bases; junction bases not matched to a gene: 15. This CDR3 reads CAISEGLAGNPSLEQFF. DNA for the CDR3: TGTGCCATCAGTGAAGGCCTAGCGGGGAATCCATCCCTTGAGCAGTTCTTC.

The V call is TRBV5-6, the J call TRBJ2-2, with 8 bases lining up with TRBD2. V dropped 2 bases and J dropped 4; count of bases not matched to a gene: 10. The CDR3 has 17 amino acids. Germline V lookup: CDR1 SGHDT, CDR2 YYEEEE. This CDR3 reads CASSLQAGAPSTGELFF. CDR3 nucleotides: TGTGCCAGCAGCTTACAAGCGGGGGCTCCCAGCACCGGGGAGCTGTTTTTT.

The rearrangement joins TRBV2 to TRBJ2-2; D is possibly TRBD1 (6 bases). The V gene's germline CDR1 is SNHLY and CDR2 FYNNEI. This CDR3 has 15 residues. V lost 7 bases and J 6 bases, leaving 18 bases between the germline ends. The CDR3 region is CASMLARDNPGELFF. The CDR3 region has the DNA TGTGCCAGCATGCTTGCCCGGGACAATCCCGGGGAGCTGTTTTTT. The whole variable domain, filled in from reference TRBV2 and TRBJ2-2, reads EPEVTQTPSHQVTQMGQEVILRCVPISNHLYFYWYRQILGQKVEFLVSFYNNEISEKSEIFDDQFSVERPDGSNFTLKIRSTKLEDSAMYFCASMLARDNPGELFFGEGSRLTVL.

The chain couples TRBV7-9 to TRBJ2-7; 10 nucleotides line up with TRBD1. After removal of 4 bases from V and 7 bases from J, the junction contained 7 bases not matched to a gene. The germline gives CDR1 SEHNR, CDR2 FQNEAQ (reference sequence). The CDR3 totals 14 residues. CDR3 loop: CASSSRQGAREQYV. The CDR3 DNA sequence: TGTGCCAGCAGCTCAAGACAGGGGGCGAGGGAGCAGTACGTC.

The genes are TRBV6-5 and TRBJ1-1; the D gene is possibly TRBD1 (5 bases). The CDR3 spans 15 residues. The germline gives CDR1 MNHEY, CDR2 SVGAGI. V shed 6 bases and J shed 8 bases, with 22 bases lying between them. The CDR3 is CASREGTVLYREAFF. Here the CDR3 DNA reads TGTGCCAGCAGGGAGGGGACGGTCCTATACCGGGAAGCTTTCTTT.

The rearrangement joins TRBV18 to TRBJ2-7; the D is unclear. This CDR3 comprises 14 residues. Per germline, CDR1 KGHSH and CDR2 LQKENI. Trimming removed 1 base from V and 2 bases from J, with 9 bases in between. CDR3: CASSPLGQPYEQYF. DNA of the CDR3: TGTGCCAGCTCACCACTTGGGCAGCCCTACGAGCAGTACTTC.

The V gene is TRBV9, the J gene TRBJ1-1; D is possibly TRBD1 (5 bases). CDR1 SGDLS and CDR2 YYNGEE come from the germline V gene. V lost 1 base and J lost 8, with 24 bases in between. The CDR3 is 17 residues long. The CDR3 bases are TGTGCCAGCAGCGTAAGGAACTCCTTCTTTGGGACTGACGAAGCTTTCTTT. Translating gives CASSVRNSFFGTDEAFF.

V gene TRBV5-1 combines with J gene TRBJ2-1; TRBD2 aligns across 8 bases. Germline V gives CDR1 SGHRS, CDR2 YFSETQ. This CDR3 spans 14 amino acids. Germline trimming cut 4 bases from V and 9 bases from J; bases unmatched to any gene: 9. Here the CDR3 DNA reads TGCGCCAGCAGCCCCCTCCCGGGACTAGGTGAGCAGTTCTTC. This sequence encodes CASSPLPGLGEQFF.

V and J are TRBV5-4 and TRBJ2-3; 12 nucleotides agree with TRBD2. Germline V gives CDR1 SGHNT, CDR2 YYREEE (reference sequence). This CDR3 spans 17 amino acids. J lost 4 bases, V lost 4 bases, and 10 bases had no gene match. The CDR3 region has the DNA TGTGCCAGCAGCCCCCGGACTAGCGGGATAAACCCAGATACGCAGTATTTT. Protein product: CASSPRTSGINPDTQYF.

The chain combines TRBV6-6 with TRBJ2-1; TRBD2 is a possible D gene (5 bases). V lost 6 bases to trimming and J lost 8 bases, with 17 bases between them. CDR1 is MNHNY, CDR2 SVGAGI, per germline (reference sequence). The CDR3 is 14 amino acids. The chain's CDR3 is CASSEPLGRDEQFF. CDR3 coding DNA: TGTGCCAGCAGCGAGCCACTCGGGCGGGATGAGCAGTTCTTC.

The chain carries TRBV7-8 and TRBJ2-7, with TRBD1 as a possible D gene (6 bases). The CDR3 sequence is 17 residues long. Trimming cost V 2 bases and J 1 base, with 18 bases left between them. Germline values: CDR1 SGHVS, CDR2 FQNEAQ. Written as DNA, the CDR3 is TGTGCCAGCAGCTTAATTGGGGGCTTTGGTTCGTCCTACGAGCAGTACGTC. As protein: CASSLIGGFGSSYEQYV.

The J gene is TRBJ2-5, the V gene TRBV30, with D hard to call. The CDR3 loop spans 15 amino acids. From germline, CDR1 is GTSNPN and CDR2 SVGIG (reference sequence). The V end lost 0 bases, the J end lost 1 base, and 12 bases lay between the germline ends. In DNA, the CDR3 is TGTGCCTGGAGTGTAGACACTCTGTCCCAAGAGACCCAGTACTTC. The encoded protein is CAWSVDTLSQETQYF. Complete variable domain (other parts from reference TRBV30 and TRBJ2-5): SQTIHQWPATLVQPVGSPLSLECTVEGTSNPNLYWYRQAAGRGLQLLFYSVGIGQISSEVPQNLSASRPQDRQFILSSKKLLLSDSGFYLCAWSVDTLSQETQYFGPGTRLLVL.

The count of this clone is one. This chain connects TRBV15 to TRBJ2-5; TRBD2 might be the D (5 bases). CDR1 and CDR2 from the germline V gene are LNHNV and YYDKDF (reference sequence). This CDR3 region has 14 residues. V was cut by 2 bases and J by 5 bases, with 12 bases left in between. CDR3 protein: CATSRRTSWETQYF. Written as DNA, the CDR3 is TGTGCCACCAGCAGACGCACTAGTTGGGAGACCCAGTACTTC.

J is TRBJ1-1 and V is TRBV11-3; no definite D call. Germline V gene data show CDR1 as SGHNT and CDR2 as YENEEA. The CDR3 covers 15 residues. With 1 base removed from V and 0 bases from J, the gap between germline ends came to 9 bases. The CDR3 is CASSLGAPMNTEAFF. DNA of the CDR3: TGTGCCAGCAGCTTAGGGGCACCCATGAACACTGAAGCTTTCTTT. Full variable domain (outside the CDR3, taken from reference TRBV11-3 and TRBJ1-1): EAGVVQSPRYKIIEKKQPVAFWCNPISGHNTLYWYLQNLGQGPELLIRYENEEAVDDSQLPKDRFSAERLKGVDSTLKIQPAELGDSAVYLCASSLGAPMNTEAFFGQGTRLTVV.

The gene calls are TRBV29-1 and TRBJ2-3; 13 bases map to TRBD2. V was clipped by 7 bases and J by 6 bases; unmatched bases: 10. CDR1 SQVTM and CDR2 ANQGSEA come from the germline V gene. The CDR3 runs to 15 residues. The CDR3 sequence: CSARTSGGASDTQYF. Here the CDR3 DNA reads TGCAGCGCCCGTACTAGCGGGGGGGCCTCGGATACGCAGTATTTT.

The chain carries TRBV3-1 (or the pseudogene TRBV3-2) and TRBJ2-7, with 11 bases identical to TRBD1. The CDR3 consists of 15 residues. Trimming at V came to 1 base and at J to 5 bases, leaving 4 bases not matched to a gene. From germline, CDR1 is LGHDT and CDR2 YNNKEL (reference sequence). The CDR3 sequence: CASSQGLGQGDEQYF. CDR3 nucleotide sequence: TGTGCCAGCAGCCAAGGCTTGGGACAGGGGGACGAGCAGTACTTC.

The chain links TRBV29-1 to TRBJ1-4; D not certain. Trimming pared 6 bases from V and 3 bases from J, leaving 11 bases between. CDR1 is SQVTM, CDR2 ANQGSEA, per germline. The CDR3 contains 13 residues. The CDR3 DNA is TGCAGCGTCCTTTCAGGTTCTAATGAAAAACTGTTTTTT. Its translation is CSVLSGSNEKLFF.

The chain joins TRBV7-2 to TRBJ2-5; no firm D call. From germline, CDR1 is SGHTA and CDR2 FQGNSA. The V and J ends lost 4 bases and 5 bases respectively, with 8 bases between them. This CDR3 is built from 12 residues. CDR3 residues: CASSSARETQYF. CDR3 DNA sequence: TGTGCCAGCAGCTCTGCCCGGGAGACCCAGTACTTC.

J is TRBJ1-1 and V is TRBV19; a weak D match, TRBD1 (5 bases). Trimming pared 8 bases from V and 5 bases from J, leaving 21 bases between. This CDR3 has 15 residues. The V gene's germline CDR1 is LNHDA and CDR2 SQIVND (reference sequence). The CDR3 spells CASRVAAGSWTEAFF. For the CDR3, the DNA is TGTGCCAGTCGTGTGGCTGCAGGGTCATGGACTGAAGCTTTCTTT. The full variable domain, its missing parts supplied by reference TRBV19 and TRBJ1-1, is DGGITQSPKYLFRKEGQNVTLSCEQNLNHDAMYWYRQDPGQGLRLIYYSQIVNDFQKGDIAEGYSVSREKKESFPLTVTSAQKNPTAFYLCASRVAAGSWTEAFFGQGTRLTVV.

This CDR3 reads CASSLLASGANVLTF. In nucleotides, the CDR3 is TGTGCCAGCAGCCTCTTGGCCTCTGGGGCCAACGTCCTGACTTTC. The chain recombines TRBV11-3 with TRBJ2-6; no firm D call. Germline-derived CDR1 and CDR2 are SGHNT and YENEEA. This CDR3 region has 15 residues. V lost 5 bases, J lost 0 bases, and 8 bases lay in between. The whole variable domain, remainder taken from reference TRBV11-3 and TRBJ2-6, is EAGVVQSPRYKIIEKKQPVAFWCNPISGHNTLYWYLQNLGQGPELLIRYENEEAVDDSQLPKDRFSAERLKGVDSTLKIQPAELGDSAVYLCASSLLASGANVLTFGAGSRLTVL.

V is TRBV18 and J is TRBJ2-3; TRBD2 matches 14 bases. Per the germline V gene, CDR1 is KGHSH and CDR2 is LQKENI. V shed 3 bases and J 13 bases; nucleotides not matched to a gene: 3. This CDR3 region has 13 residues. CDR3 sequence: CASSPGGLAGEYF. As DNA, the CDR3 is TGTGCCAGCTCACCCGGGGGACTAGCGGGGGAGTATTTT.

The V call is TRBV5-6, the J call TRBJ2-2, with D possibly TRBD2 on 6 matching bases. CDR1 and CDR2 from the germline V gene are SGHDT and YYEEEE. Trimming pared 1 base from V and 2 bases from J, leaving 12 bases between. CDR3 length equals 16 residues. CDR3 sequence: CASSLRTGDNTGELFF. CDR3 sequence (DNA): TGTGCCAGCAGCTTGCGAACGGGAGATAACACCGGGGAGCTGTTTTTT.